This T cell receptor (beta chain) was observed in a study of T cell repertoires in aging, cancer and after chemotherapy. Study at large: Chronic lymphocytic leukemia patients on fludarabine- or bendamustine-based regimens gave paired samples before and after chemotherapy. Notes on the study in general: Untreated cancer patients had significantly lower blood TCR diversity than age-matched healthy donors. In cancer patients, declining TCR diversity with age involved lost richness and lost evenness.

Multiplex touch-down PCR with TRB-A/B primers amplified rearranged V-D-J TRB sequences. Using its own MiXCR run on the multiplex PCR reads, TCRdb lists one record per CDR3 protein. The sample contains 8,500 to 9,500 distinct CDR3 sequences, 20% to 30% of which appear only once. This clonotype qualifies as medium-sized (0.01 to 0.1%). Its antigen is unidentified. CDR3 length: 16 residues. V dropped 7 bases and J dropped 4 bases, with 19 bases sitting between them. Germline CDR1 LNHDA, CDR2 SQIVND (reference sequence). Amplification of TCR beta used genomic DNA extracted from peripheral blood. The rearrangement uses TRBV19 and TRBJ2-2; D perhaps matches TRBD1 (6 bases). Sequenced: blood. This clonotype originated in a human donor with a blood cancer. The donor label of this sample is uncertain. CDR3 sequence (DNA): TGTGCCAGTAAGATTGGAGCAGGGGCCCCCACCGGGGAGCTGTTTTTT. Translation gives CASKIGAGAPTGELFF.